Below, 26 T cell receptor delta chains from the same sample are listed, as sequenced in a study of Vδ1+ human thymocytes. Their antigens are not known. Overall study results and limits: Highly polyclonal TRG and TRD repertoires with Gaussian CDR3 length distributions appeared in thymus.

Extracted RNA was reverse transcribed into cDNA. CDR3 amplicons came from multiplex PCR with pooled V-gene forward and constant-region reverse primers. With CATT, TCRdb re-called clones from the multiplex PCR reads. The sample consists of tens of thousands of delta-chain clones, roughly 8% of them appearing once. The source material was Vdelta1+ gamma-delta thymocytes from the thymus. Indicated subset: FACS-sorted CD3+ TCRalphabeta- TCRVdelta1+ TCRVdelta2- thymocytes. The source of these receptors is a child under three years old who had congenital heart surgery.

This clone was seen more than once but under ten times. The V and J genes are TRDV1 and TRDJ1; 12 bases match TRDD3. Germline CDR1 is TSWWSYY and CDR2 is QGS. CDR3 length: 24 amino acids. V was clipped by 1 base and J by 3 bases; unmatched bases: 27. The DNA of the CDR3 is TGTGCTCTTGGGGAACGGGAGCTAATCAACCCTACTGGGGGATACCGGGCTCGGGCCGATAAACTCATCTTT. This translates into CALGERELINPTGGYRARADKLIF.

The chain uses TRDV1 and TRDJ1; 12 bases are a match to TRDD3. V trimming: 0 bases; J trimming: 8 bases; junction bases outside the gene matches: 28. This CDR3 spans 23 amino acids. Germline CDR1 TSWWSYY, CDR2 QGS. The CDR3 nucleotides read TGTGCTCTTGGGGAACTAGCCCTCCCCGCCTACTGGGGGATACCGGGGGAGGGTGGAAAACTCATCTTT. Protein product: CALGELALPAYWGIPGEGGKLIF.

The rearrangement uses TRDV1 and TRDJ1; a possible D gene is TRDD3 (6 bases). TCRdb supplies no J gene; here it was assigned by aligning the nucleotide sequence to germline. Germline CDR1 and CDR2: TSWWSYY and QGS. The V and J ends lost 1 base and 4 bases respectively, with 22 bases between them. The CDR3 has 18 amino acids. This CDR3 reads CALGEPGGPRNWDDKLIF. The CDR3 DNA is TGTGCTCTTGGGGAACCCGGGGGGCCCAGAAACTGGGACGATAAACTCATCTTT.

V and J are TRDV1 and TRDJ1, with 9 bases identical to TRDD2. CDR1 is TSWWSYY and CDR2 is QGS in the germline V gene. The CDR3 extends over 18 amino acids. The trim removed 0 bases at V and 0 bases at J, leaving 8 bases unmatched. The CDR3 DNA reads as TGTGCTCTTGGGGAACTCCCCTCCTTCCTACGACACACCGATAAACTCATCTTT. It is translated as CALGELPSFLRHTDKLIF.

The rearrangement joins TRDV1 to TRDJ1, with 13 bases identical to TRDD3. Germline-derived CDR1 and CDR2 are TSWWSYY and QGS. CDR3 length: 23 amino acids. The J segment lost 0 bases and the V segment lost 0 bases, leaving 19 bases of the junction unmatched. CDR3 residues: CALGELTSLYWGIRDLHTDKLIF. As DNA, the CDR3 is TGTGCTCTTGGGGAACTAACAAGCCTCTACTGGGGGATACGCGACCTCCACACCGATAAACTCATCTTT.

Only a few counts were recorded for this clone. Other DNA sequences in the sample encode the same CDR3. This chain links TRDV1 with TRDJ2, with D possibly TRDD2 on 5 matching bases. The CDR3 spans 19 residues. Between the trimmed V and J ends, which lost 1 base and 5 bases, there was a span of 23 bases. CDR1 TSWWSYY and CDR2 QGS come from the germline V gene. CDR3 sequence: CALGEQTHGSFADTAQLFF. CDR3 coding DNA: TGTGCTCTTGGGGAACAGACGCACGGGTCCTTCGCCGACACAGCACAACTCTTCTTT.

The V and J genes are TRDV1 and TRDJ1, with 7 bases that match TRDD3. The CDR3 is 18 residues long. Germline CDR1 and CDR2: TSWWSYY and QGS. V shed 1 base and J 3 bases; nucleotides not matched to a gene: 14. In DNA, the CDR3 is TGTGCTCTTGGGGAACCCTTCTTCCACGGGGGGATGGCCGATAAACTCATCTTT. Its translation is CALGEPFFHGGMADKLIF.

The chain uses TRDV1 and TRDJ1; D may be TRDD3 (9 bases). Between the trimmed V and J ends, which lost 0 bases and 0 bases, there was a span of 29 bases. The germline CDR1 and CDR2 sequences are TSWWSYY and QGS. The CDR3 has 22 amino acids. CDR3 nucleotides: TGTGCTCTTGGGGAACTCCGACTTCCTACGGGCGGGGGATACCTGTACACCGATAAACTCATCTTT. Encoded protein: CALGELRLPTGGGYLYTDKLIF.

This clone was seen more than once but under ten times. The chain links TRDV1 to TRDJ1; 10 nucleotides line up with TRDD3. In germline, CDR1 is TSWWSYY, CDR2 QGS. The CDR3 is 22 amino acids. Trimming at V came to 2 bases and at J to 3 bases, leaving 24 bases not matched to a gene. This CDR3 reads CALGERASYLKLGDSGADKLIF. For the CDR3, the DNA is TGTGCTCTTGGGGAAAGGGCTTCCTACCTTAAACTGGGGGATTCTGGCGCCGATAAACTCATCTTT.

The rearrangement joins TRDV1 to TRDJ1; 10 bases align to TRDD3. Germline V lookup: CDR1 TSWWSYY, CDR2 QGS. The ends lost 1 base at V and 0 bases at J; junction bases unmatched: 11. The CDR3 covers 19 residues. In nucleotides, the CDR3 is TGTGCTCTTGGGGAACGGTGGGGGATACCCCTTCAGTACACCGATAAACTCATCTTT. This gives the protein CALGERWGIPLQYTDKLIF.

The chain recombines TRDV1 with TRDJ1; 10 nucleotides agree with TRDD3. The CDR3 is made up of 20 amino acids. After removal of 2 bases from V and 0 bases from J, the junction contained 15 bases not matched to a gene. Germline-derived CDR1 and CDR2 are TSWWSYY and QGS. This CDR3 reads CALGEGGFRWGIEYTDKLIF. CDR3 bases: TGTGCTCTTGGGGAAGGGGGCTTCCGCTGGGGGATAGAGTACACCGATAAACTCATCTTT.

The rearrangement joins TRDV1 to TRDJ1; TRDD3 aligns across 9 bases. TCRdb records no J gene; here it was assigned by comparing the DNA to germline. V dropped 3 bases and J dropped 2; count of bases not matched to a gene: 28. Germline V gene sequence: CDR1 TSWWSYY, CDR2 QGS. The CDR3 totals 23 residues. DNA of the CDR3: TGTGCTCTTGGGGACCCCCTGGCCTACTCCTACGAAGTCAAACTGGGGGAGACCGATAAACTCATCTTT. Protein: CALGDPLAYSYEVKLGETDKLIF.

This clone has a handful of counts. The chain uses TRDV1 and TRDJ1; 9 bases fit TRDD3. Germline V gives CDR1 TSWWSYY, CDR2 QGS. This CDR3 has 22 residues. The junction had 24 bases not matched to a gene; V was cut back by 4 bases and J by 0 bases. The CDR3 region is CALGVSIPDWGTLKLYTDKLIF. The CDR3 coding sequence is TGTGCTCTTGGGGTCTCCATTCCGGACTGGGGGACCCTTAAGCTGTACACCGATAAACTCATCTTT.

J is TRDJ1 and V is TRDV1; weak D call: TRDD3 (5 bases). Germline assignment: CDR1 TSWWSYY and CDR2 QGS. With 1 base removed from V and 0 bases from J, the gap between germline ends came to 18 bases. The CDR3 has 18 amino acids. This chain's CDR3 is CALGERRSGTLYTDKLIF. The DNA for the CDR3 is TGTGCTCTTGGGGAACGCCGATCGGGGACACTCTACACCGATAAACTCATCTTT.

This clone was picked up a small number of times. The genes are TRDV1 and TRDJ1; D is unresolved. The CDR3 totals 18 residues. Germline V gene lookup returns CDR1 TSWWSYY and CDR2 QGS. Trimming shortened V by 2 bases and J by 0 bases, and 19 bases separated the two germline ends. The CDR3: CALGENARRGPYTDKLIF. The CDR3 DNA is TGTGCTCTTGGGGAAAATGCACGAAGGGGTCCGTACACCGATAAACTCATCTTT.

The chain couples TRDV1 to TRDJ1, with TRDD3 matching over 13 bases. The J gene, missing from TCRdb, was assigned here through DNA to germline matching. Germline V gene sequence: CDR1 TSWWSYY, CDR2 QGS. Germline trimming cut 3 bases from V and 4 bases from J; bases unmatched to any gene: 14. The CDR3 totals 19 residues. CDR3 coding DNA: TGTGCTCTTGGGGAGGCGGGCCTGTACTGGGGGATACGAGACGATAAACTCATCTTT. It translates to CALGEAGLYWGIRDDKLIF.

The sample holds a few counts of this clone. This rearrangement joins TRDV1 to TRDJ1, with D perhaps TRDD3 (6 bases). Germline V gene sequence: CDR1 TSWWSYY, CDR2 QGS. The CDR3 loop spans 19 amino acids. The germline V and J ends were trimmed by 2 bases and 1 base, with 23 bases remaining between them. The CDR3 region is CALGEYPTSHWEGTDKLIF. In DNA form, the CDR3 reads TGTGCTCTTGGGGAATACCCTACGAGTCACTGGGAAGGCACCGATAAACTCATCTTT.

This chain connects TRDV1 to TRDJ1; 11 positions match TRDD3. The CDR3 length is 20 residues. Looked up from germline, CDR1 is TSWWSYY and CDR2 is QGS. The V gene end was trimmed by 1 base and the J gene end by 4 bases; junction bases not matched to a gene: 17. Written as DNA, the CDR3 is TGTGCTCTTGGGGAACAAGGTCTTTGGTACTGGGGGATAAAGGGCGATAAACTCATCTTT. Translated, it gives CALGEQGLWYWGIKGDKLIF.

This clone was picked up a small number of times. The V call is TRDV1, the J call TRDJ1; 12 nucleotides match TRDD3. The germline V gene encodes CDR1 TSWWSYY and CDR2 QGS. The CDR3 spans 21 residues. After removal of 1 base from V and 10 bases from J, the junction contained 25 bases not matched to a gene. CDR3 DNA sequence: TGTGCTCTTGGGGAACATCGTCCTACGGTACTGGGGGATACCCGGATAATAGGACTCATCTTT. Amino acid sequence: CALGEHRPTVLGDTRIIGLIF.

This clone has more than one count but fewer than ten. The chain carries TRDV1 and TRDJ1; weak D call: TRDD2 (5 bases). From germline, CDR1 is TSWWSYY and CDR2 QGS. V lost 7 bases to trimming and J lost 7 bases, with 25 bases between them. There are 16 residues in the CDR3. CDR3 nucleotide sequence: TGTGCTCTTGTCGCCTTCTTCCCCCCTCGGTCGGGTAAACTCATCTTT. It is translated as CALVAFFPPRSGKLIF.

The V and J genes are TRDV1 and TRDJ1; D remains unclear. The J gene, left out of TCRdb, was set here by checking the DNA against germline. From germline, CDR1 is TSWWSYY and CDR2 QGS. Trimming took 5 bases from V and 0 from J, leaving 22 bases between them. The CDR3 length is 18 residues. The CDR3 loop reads CALGNKPLAAPYTDKLIF. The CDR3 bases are TGTGCTCTTGGGAACAAACCCCTAGCCGCTCCCTACACCGATAAACTCATCTTT.

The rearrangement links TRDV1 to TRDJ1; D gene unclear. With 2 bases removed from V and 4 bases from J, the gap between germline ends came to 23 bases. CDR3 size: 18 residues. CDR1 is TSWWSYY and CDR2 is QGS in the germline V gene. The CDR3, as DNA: TGTGCTCTTGGGGAATCGACTCCAGTAGAGGATTATGGCGATAAACTCATCTTT. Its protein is CALGESTPVEDYGDKLIF.

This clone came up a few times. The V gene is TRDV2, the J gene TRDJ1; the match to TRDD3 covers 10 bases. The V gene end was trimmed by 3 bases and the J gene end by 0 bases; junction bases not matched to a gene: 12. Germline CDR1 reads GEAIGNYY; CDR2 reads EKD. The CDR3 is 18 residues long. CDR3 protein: CACDLGGGIREYTDKLIF. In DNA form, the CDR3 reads TGTGCCTGTGACCTTGGTGGGGGGATACGCGAGTACACCGATAAACTCATCTTT.

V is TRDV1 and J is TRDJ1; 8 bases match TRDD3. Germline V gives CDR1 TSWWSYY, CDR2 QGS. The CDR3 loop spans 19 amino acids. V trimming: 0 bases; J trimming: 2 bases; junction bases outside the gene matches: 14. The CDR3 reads CALGELGPGDKERTDKLIF. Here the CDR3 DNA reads TGTGCTCTTGGGGAACTGGGCCCGGGGGATAAGGAAAGAACCGATAAACTCATCTTT.

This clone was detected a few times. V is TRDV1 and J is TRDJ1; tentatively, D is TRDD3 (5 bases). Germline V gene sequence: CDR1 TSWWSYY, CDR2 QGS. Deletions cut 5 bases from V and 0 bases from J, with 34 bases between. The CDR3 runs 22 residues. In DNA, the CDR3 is TGTGCTCTTGGGAAGGGCCCTCCTGGGTTTCATTGGAAGCTGGCGTACACCGATAAACTCATCTTT. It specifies CALGKGPPGFHWKLAYTDKLIF.

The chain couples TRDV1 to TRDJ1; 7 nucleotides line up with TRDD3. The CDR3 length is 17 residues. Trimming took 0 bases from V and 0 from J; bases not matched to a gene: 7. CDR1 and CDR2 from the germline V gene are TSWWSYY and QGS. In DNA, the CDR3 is TGTGCTCTTGGGGAACTTCCTATACTGGGGCACACCGATAAACTCATCTTT. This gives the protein CALGELPILGHTDKLIF.